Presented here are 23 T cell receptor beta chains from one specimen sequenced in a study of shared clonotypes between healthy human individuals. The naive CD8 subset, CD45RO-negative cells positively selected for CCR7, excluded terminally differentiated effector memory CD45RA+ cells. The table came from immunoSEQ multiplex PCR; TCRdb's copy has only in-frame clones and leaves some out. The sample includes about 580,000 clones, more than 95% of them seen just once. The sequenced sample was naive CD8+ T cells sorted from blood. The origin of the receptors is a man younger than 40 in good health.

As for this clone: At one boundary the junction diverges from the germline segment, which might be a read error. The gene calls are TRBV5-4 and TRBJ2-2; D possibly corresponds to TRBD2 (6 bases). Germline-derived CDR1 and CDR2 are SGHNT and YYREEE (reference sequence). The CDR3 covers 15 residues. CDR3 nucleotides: TGTGCCAGCAGCTTGGTTACTTCTAACACCGGGGGGCTGTTTTTT. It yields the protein CASSLVTSNTGGLFF. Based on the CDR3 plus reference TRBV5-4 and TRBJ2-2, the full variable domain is ETGVTQSPTHLIKTRGQQVTLRCSSQSGHNTVSWYQQALGQGPQFIFQYYREEENGRGNFPPRFSGLQFPNYSSELNVNALELDDSALYLCASSLVTSNTGGLFFGEGSRLTVL.

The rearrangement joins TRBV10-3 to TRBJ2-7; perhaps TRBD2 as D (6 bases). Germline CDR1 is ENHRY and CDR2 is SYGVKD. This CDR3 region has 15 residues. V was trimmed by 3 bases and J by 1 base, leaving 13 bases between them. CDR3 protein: CAISDLGGGSYEQYF. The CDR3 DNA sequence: TGTGCCATCAGTGACCTGGGAGGAGGATCCTACGAGCAGTACTTC.

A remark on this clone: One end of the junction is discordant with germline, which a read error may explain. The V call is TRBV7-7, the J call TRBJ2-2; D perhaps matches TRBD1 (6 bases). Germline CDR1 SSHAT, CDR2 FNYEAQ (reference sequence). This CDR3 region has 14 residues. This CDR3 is CASSPRDIAGELFF. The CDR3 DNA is TGTGCTAGCAGCCCCAGGGACATTGCCGGGGAGCTGTTTTTT.

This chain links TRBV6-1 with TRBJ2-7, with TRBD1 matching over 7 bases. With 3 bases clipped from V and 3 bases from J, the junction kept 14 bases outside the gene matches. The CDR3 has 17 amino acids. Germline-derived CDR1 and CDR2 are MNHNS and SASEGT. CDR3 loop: CASSDATGALTFYEQYF. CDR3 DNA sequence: TGTGCCAGCAGTGACGCCACAGGGGCCTTAACCTTCTACGAGCAGTACTTC.

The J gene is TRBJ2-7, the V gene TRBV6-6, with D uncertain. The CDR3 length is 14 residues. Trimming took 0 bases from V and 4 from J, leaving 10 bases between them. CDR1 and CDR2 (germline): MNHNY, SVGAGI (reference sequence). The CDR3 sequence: CASSYSVNLYEQYF. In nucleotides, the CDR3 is TGTGCCAGCAGTTACTCGGTAAACCTGTACGAGCAGTACTTC.

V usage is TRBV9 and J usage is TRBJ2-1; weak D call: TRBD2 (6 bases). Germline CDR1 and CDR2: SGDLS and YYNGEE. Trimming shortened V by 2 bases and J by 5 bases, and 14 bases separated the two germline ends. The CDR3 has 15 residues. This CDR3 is CASSVYSSANNEQFF. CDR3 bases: TGTGCCAGCAGCGTGTATTCTAGCGCGAACAATGAGCAGTTCTTC.

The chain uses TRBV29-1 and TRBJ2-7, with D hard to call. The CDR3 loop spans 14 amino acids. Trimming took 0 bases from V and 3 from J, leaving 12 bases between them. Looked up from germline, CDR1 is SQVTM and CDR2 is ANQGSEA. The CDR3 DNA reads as TGCAGCGTTGAAGATCCCCTTTTAAGCTACGAGCAGTACTTC. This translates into CSVEDPLLSYEQYF.

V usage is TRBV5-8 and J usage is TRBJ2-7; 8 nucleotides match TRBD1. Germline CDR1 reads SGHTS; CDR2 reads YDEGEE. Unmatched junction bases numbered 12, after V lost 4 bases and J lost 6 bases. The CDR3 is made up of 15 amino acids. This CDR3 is CASSPGKTGEPEQYF. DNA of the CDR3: TGTGCCAGCAGCCCCGGTAAGACAGGGGAACCCGAGCAGTACTTC. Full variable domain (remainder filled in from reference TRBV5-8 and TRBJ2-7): EAGVTQSPTHLIKTRGQQATLRCSPISGHTSVYWYQQALGLGLQFLLWYDEGEERNRGNFPPRFSGRQFPNYSSELNVNALELEDSALYLCASSPGKTGEPEQYFGPGTRLTVT.

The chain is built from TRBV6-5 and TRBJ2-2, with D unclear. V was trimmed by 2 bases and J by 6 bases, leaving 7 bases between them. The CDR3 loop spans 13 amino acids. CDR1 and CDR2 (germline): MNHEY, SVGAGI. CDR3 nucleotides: TGTGCCAGCAGTTACGGGCCCGCCGGGGAGCTGTTTTTT. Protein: CASSYGPAGELFF.

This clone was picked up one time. CDR3 DNA sequence: TGCGCCAGCAGCCAAACAGGGCCGAACACTGAAGCTTTCTTT. Amino acid sequence: CASSQTGPNTEAFF. The chain carries TRBV4-1 and TRBJ1-1, with D perhaps TRBD1 (6 bases). V gave up 2 bases and J gave up 1 base, with 8 bases separating them. Germline loops: CDR1 MGHRA, CDR2 YSYEKL. The CDR3 is 14 amino acids.

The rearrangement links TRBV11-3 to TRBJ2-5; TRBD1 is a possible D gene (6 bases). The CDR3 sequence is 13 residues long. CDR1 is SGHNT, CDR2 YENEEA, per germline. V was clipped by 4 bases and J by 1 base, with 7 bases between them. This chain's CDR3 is CASSSDSQETQYF. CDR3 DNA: TGTGCCAGCAGCTCGGACAGCCAAGAGACCCAGTACTTC.

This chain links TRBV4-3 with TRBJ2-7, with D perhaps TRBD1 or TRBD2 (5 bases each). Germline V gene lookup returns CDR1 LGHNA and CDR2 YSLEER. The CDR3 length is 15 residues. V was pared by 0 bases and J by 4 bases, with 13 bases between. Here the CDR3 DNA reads TGCGCCAGCAGCCAAGAATGGGGGAGTGGGTACGAGCAGTACTTC. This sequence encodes CASSQEWGSGYEQYF.

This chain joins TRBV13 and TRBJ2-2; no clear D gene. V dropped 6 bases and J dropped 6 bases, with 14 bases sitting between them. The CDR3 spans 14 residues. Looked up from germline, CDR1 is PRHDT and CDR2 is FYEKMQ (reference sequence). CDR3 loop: CASSLHVDPGELFF. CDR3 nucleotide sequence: TGTGCCAGCAGTCTCCATGTGGACCCCGGGGAGCTGTTTTTT. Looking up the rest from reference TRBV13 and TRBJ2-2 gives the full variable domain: AAGVIQSPRHLIKEKRETATLKCYPIPRHDTVYWYQQGPGQDPQFLISFYEKMQSDKGSIPDRFSAQQFSDYHSELNMSSLELGDSALYFCASSLHVDPGELFFGEGSRLTVL.

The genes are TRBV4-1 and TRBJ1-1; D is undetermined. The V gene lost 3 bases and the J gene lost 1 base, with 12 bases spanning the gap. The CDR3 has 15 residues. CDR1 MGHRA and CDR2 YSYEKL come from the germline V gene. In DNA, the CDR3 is TGCGCCAGCAGCCAGACCCGGACCGCGAACACTGAAGCTTTCTTT. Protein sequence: CASSQTRTANTEAFF.

The CDR3 DNA follows: TGTGCCAGCTCTCGGGGGACCGCTAGCGGGAGGTACCAAGAGACCCAGTACTTC. It encodes CASSRGTASGRYQETQYF. The genes are TRBV18 and TRBJ2-5, with 11 bases lining up with TRBD2. Germline assignment: CDR1 KGHSH and CDR2 LQKENI. Unmatched junction bases numbered 12, after V lost 6 bases and J lost 0 bases. The CDR3 is 18 amino acids.

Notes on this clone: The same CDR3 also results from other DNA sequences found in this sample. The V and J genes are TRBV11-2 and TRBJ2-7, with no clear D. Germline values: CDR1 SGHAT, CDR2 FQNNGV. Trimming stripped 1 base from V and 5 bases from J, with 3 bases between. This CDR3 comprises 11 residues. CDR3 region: CASSLVDEQYF. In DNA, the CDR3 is TGTGCCAGCAGCTTAGTAGACGAGCAGTACTTC.

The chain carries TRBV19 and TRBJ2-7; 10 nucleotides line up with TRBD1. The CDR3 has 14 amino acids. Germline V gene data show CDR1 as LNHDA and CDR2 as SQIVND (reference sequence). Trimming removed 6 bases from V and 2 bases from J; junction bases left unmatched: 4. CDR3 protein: CASRPGQGPYEQYF. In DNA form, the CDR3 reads TGTGCCAGTAGGCCGGGACAGGGGCCCTACGAGCAGTACTTC.

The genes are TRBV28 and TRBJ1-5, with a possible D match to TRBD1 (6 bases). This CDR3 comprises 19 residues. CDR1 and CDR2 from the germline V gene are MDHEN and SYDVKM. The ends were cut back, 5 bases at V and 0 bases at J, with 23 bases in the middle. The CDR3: CASSSLRDTMMDSNQPQHF. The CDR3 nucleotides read TGTGCCAGCAGTAGCTTAAGGGACACGATGATGGATAGCAATCAGCCCCAGCATTTT.

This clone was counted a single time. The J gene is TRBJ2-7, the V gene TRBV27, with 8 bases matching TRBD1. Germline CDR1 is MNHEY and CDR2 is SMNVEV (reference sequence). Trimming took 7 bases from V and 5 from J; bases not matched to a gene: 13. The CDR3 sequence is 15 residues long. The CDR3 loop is CASTYYGTGLNEQYF. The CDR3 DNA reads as TGTGCCAGCACCTATTATGGGACAGGTCTCAACGAGCAGTACTTC.

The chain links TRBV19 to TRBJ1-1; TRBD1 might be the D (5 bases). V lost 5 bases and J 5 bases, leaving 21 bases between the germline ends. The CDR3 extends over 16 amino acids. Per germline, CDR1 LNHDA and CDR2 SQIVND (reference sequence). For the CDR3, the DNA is TGTGCCAGTAGTTTCATCGATGAGGGGCCTCGGACTGAAGCTTTCTTT. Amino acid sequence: CASSFIDEGPRTEAFF.

CDR3 amino acids: CSAEKTGPYNEQFF. In DNA form, the CDR3 reads TGCAGCGCTGAGAAGACAGGGCCCTACAATGAGCAGTTCTTC. The V and J genes are TRBV29-1 and TRBJ2-1, with TRBD1 matching 7 bases. Germline V gene data show CDR1 as SQVTM and CDR2 as ANQGSEA. The CDR3 length is 14 residues. V shed 7 bases and J 2 bases; nucleotides not matched to a gene: 8.

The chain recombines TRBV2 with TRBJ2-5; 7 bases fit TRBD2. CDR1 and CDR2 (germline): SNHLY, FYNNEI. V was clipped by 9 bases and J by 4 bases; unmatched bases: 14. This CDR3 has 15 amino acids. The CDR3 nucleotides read TGTGCCAGTCTCACACTACGTGGGGGGGGAGAGACCCAGTACTTC. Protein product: CASLTLRGGGETQYF.

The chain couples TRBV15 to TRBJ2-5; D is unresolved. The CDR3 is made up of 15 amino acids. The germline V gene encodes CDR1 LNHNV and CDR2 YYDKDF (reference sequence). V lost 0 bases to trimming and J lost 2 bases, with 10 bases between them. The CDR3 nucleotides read TGTGCCACCAGCAGAGATATAGGGCCGCAAGAGACCCAGTACTTC. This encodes CATSRDIGPQETQYF.